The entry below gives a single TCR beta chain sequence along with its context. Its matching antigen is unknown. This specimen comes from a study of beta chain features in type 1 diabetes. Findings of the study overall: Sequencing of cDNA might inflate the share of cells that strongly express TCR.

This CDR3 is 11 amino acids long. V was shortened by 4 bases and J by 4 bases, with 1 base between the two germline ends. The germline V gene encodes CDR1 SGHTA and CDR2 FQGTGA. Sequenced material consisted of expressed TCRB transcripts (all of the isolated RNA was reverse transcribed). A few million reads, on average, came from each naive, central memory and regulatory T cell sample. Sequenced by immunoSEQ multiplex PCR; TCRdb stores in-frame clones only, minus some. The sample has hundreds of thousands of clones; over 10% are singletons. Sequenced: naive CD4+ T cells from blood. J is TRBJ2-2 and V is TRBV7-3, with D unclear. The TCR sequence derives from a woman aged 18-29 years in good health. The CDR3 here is CASSSTGELFF. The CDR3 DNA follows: TGTGCCAGCAGCTCCACCGGGGAGCTGTTTTTT.